This T cell receptor (beta chain) was sequenced in a study of radiotherapy plus CTLA-4 blockade in lung cancer. Only in-frame clones appear in the TCRdb table, and some are missing; sequencing was by immunoSEQ multiplex PCR. This sample carries about 98,000 clones, 82% of them seen once, and the ten largest clones take nearly 3.5%. Specimen: peripheral blood, collected from a patient treated with radiotherapy plus ipilimumab. The origin of this receptor is a human donor with non-small cell lung cancer who had a partial response to radiotherapy plus ipilimumab.

This CDR3 is CASSERGIQYF. CDR3 bases: TGTGCCAGCAGTGAGCGGGGGATTCAGTACTTC. The chain has TRBV25-1 and TRBJ2-4; 7 bases match TRBD2. Germline V gives CDR1 MGHDK, CDR2 SYGVNS. The trim removed 3 bases at V and 10 bases at J, leaving 0 bases unmatched. The length of the CDR3 is 11 residues.